A single sample gave rise to the 12 T cell receptor beta chains below, sequenced in a study of vaccination effects on CD4 cells after COVID-19. Isolation of CD4+ T cells took place after approximately 10 days of culture. Assay: immunoSEQ multiplex PCR; the TCRdb copy retains only in-frame clones and omits some. The sample gives tens of thousands of clones, about four fifths of which show up once; under 3% is in the top ten. These receptors' targets are unknown. The sample in question was CD4+ T cells from PBMCs cultured without peptide, obtained before COVID-19 vaccination. These receptors were taken from a human donor who received a COVID-19 vaccine.

The chain joins TRBV7-9 to TRBJ2-1, with D unresolved. V gave up 3 bases and J gave up 5 bases, with 14 bases separating them. CDR1 SEHNR and CDR2 FQNEAQ come from the germline V gene (reference sequence). The CDR3 sequence is 15 residues long. The CDR3 DNA reads TGTGCCAGCAGCTTTAATTACGGGCGACACAATGAGCAGTTCTTC. Translation gives CASSFNYGRHNEQFF.

This clone appeared once. DNA of the CDR3: TGTGCCAGCAGTTCCAGGACAGGCGAAGCTTTCTTT. Its translation: CASSSRTGEAFF. The chain links TRBV28 to TRBJ1-1; 7 nucleotides line up with TRBD1. Germline V gene data show CDR1 as MDHEN and CDR2 as SYDVKM. J gave up 8 bases and V 4 bases, and 4 bases lay outside the gene matches. The CDR3 runs to 12 residues.

This clone was detected a few times. The chain employs TRBV5-4 and TRBJ2-3; 7 bases line up with TRBD1. The germline V gene encodes CDR1 SGHNT and CDR2 YYREEE (reference sequence). This CDR3 comprises 15 residues. J gave up 0 bases and V 4 bases, and 5 bases lay outside the gene matches. DNA for the CDR3: TGTGCCAGCAGCATATCGGGACAGAGCACAGATACGCAGTATTTT. Translating gives CASSISGQSTDTQYF. The whole variable domain, filled in from reference TRBV5-4 and TRBJ2-3, reads ETGVTQSPTHLIKTRGQQVTLRCSSQSGHNTVSWYQQALGQGPQFIFQYYREEENGRGNFPPRFSGLQFPNYSSELNVNALELDDSALYLCASSISGQSTDTQYFGPGTRLTVL.

J is TRBJ1-5 and V is TRBV6-5, with 7 nucleotides matching TRBD1. After removal of 7 bases from V and 4 bases from J, the junction contained 7 bases not matched to a gene. Germline V gene data show CDR1 as MNHEY and CDR2 as SVGAGI. The CDR3 has 14 residues. In DNA, the CDR3 is TGTGCCAGCACTGCGACAGGGTCAAATCAGCCCCAGCATTTT. This encodes CASTATGSNQPQHF.

The V call is TRBV6-5, the J call TRBJ2-1, with 11 bases lining up with TRBD1. This CDR3 has 15 residues. Germline V gene lookup returns CDR1 MNHEY and CDR2 SVGAGI. V lost 5 bases and J lost 3; bases outside the gene matches: 3. This CDR3 reads CASSPGTGGYNEQFF. Here the CDR3 DNA reads TGTGCCAGCAGTCCCGGGACAGGGGGCTACAATGAGCAGTTCTTC.

This clone appeared a single time. This chain joins TRBV4-1 and TRBJ1-4; D remains unclear. Germline loops: CDR1 MGHRA, CDR2 YSYEKL. The ends were cut back, 1 base at V and 7 bases at J, with 4 bases in the middle. The CDR3 is 12 amino acids. CDR3 amino acids: CASSQVAEKLFF. The CDR3 DNA sequence: TGCGCCAGCAGCCAAGTAGCTGAAAAACTGTTTTTT.

This clone was recorded a few times. The chain has TRBV6-2 or TRBV6-3 and TRBJ1-6; 9 nucleotides line up with TRBD1. CDR3 length: 14 amino acids. Trimming took 4 bases from V and 8 from J; bases not matched to a gene: 3. Looked up from germline, CDR1 is MNHEY and CDR2 is SVGEGT. The CDR3, as DNA: TGTGCCAGCAGTTGGGGACAGGGTGATTCACCCCTCCACTTT. Translation gives CASSWGQGDSPLHF.

The genes are TRBV11-3 and TRBJ2-5; D is uncertain. The CDR3 is 12 residues long. Germline V CDR1 and CDR2: SGHNT, YENEEA. Trimming shortened V by 0 bases and J by 5 bases, and 4 bases separated the two germline ends. This CDR3 is CASSLDGETQYF. CDR3 sequence (DNA): TGTGCCAGCAGCTTAGATGGCGAGACCCAGTACTTC.

A single count supports this clone. This sequence joins TRBV6-5 and TRBJ1-4; D is unclear. Germline assignment: CDR1 MNHEY and CDR2 SVGAGI. V was shortened by 2 bases and J by 8 bases, with 6 bases between the two germline ends. The CDR3 sequence is 12 residues long. In DNA, the CDR3 is TGTGCCAGCAGTTACGGTACCGAAAAACTGTTTTTT. Its protein product is CASSYGTEKLFF.

The rearrangement uses TRBV2 and TRBJ2-6, with 7 nucleotides matching TRBD1. CDR1 and CDR2 from the germline V gene are SNHLY and FYNNEI. J gave up 0 bases and V 4 bases, and 9 bases lay outside the gene matches. The CDR3 contains 18 residues. CDR3 sequence reads: CASSGGGRGFSGANVLTF. The CDR3 coding sequence is TGTGCCAGCAGTGGAGGGGGCAGGGGCTTCTCTGGGGCCAACGTCCTGACTTTC.

The rearrangement links TRBV5-1 to TRBJ1-4, with D perhaps TRBD1 (5 bases). Germline CDR1 is SGHRS and CDR2 is YFSETQ. CDR3 length: 14 amino acids. The ends were cut back, 7 bases at V and 4 bases at J, with 14 bases in the middle. The CDR3 is CASCSGRGNEKLFF. Here the CDR3 DNA reads TGCGCCAGCTGCTCGGGGAGGGGTAATGAAAAACTGTTTTTT.

This clone was found a few times. The rearrangement links TRBV28 to TRBJ1-2; 7 bases agree with TRBD1. V shed 8 bases and J 4 bases; nucleotides not matched to a gene: 7. Germline V gives CDR1 MDHEN, CDR2 SYDVKM. The CDR3 is 13 amino acids. CDR3 sequence reads: CASGRGQIYGYTF. CDR3 DNA sequence: TGTGCCAGCGGGCGGGGACAGATCTATGGCTACACCTTC.